The 5 T cell receptor beta chains given below trace back to one sample, sequenced in a study of tumor-infiltrating lymphocytes in primary liver carcinoma. Co-extracted RNA and DNA came from about 19-30 mg of unsorted bulk tissue. A constant-region primer served to make TCR beta cDNA from roughly 460 ng total RNA. ARM-PCR, slightly modified, supplied the TCR beta libraries through three nested multiplex PCR rounds. TRBV1-TRBV30 forward primers paired with a C-beta reverse primer were used in the first two PCR rounds, which ran roughly 10 cycles each. TCRdb independently ran MiXCR on the multiplex PCR reads; one entry per CDR3 protein. This table has about 99,000 distinct CDR3 sequences, about 70% appearing once. The sequencing sample was made of liver tumor tissue from sampling region 5. The subset denotes: tumor region T5, tumor centre. Receptors were obtained from a woman aged 60 to 75 with primary liver carcinoma and hepatitis B virus infection.

This clonotype turned up a few times. A much bigger clone sits one base away, suggesting this may be a read error. The J gene is TRBJ2-1, the V gene TRBV5-5; TRBD2 matches 12 bases. The CDR3 contains 15 residues. V shed 3 bases and J 12 bases; nucleotides not matched to a gene: 10. The germline V gene encodes CDR1 SGHKS and CDR2 YYEKEE (reference sequence). In DNA form, the CDR3 reads TGTGCCAGCAGCTCGACTAGCGGGAGTGGGGGTGGGCAGTTCTTC. The encoded protein is CASSSTSGSGGGQFF.

To note about this clonotype: A read error may produce the germline difference seen at one junction end. V is TRBV11-2 and J is TRBJ1-1; D is ambiguous. The CDR3 is made up of 14 amino acids. The germline V gene has CDR1 SGHAT and CDR2 FQNNGV. For the CDR3, the DNA is TGTGCCAACAGCTTAGCGGGCGGGAGGACTGAAGCTTTCTTT. Its translation is CANSLAGGRTEAFF.

The chain couples TRBV28 to TRBJ1-2; unclear D gene. The CDR3 loop spans 16 amino acids. CDR1 is MDHEN, CDR2 SYDVKM, per germline. V was shortened by 3 bases and J by 3 bases, with 17 bases between the two germline ends. The CDR3 region has the DNA TGTGCCAGCAGTTTCCCCTCGGAGGCCGCCTACTATGGCTACACCTTC. Translating gives CASSFPSEAAYYGYTF.

Notes on this clonotype: A much larger clone lies one base from this, so it may be a read error. The J gene is TRBJ1-3, the V gene TRBV7-8; no reliable D call. This CDR3 spans 16 amino acids. Germline V gene lookup returns CDR1 SGHVS and CDR2 FQNEAQ. The CDR3 bases are TGTGCCAGCAGCTTAGGGAGCTTCGACTCTGGAAACACCTTATATTTT. Its protein is CASSLGSFDSGNTLYF.

Concerning this clonotype itself: As the CDR3 is not closed by the conserved phenylalanine or tryptophan, this likely results from a read error. The chain employs TRBV30 and TRBJ2-2; the D gene is possibly TRBD2 (6 bases). The germline CDR1 and CDR2 sequences are GTSNPN and SVGIG (reference sequence). V was pared by 0 bases and J by 6 bases, with 11 bases between. The CDR3 has 14 residues. CDR3 DNA: TGTGCCTGGAGTGTGGGACTCACCTCCGGGGAGCTGTTTTCT. Translating gives CAWSVGLTSGELFS.